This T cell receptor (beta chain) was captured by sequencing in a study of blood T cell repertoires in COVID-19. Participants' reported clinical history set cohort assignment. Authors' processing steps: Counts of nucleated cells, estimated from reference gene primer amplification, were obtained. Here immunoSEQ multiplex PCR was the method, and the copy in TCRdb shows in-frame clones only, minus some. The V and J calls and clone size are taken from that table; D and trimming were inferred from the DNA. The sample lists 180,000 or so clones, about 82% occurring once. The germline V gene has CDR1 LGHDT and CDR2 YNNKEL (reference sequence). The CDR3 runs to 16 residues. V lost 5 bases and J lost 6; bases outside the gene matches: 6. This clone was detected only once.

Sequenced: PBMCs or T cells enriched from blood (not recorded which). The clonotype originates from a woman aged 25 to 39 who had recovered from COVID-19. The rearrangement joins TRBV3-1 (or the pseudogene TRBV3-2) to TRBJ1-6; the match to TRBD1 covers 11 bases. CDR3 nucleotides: TGTGCCAGCAGCTCGACGGACAGGGGGCGTAATTCACCCCTCCACTTT. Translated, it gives CASSSTDRGRNSPLHF.